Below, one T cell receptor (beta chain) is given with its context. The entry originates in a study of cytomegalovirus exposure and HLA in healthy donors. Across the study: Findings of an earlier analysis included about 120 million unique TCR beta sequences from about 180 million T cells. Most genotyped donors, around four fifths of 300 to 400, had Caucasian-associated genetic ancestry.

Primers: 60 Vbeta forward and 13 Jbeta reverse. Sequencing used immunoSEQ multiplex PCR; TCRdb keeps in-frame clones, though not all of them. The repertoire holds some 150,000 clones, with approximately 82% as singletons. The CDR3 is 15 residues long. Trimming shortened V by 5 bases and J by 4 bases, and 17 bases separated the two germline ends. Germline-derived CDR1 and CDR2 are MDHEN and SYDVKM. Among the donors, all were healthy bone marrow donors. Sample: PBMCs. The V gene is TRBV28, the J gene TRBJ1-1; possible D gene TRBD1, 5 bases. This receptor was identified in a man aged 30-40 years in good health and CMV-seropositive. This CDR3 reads CASSPRQFLGTEAFF. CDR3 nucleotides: TGTGCCAGCAGTCCTCGACAGTTTCTGGGCACTGAAGCTTTCTTT.